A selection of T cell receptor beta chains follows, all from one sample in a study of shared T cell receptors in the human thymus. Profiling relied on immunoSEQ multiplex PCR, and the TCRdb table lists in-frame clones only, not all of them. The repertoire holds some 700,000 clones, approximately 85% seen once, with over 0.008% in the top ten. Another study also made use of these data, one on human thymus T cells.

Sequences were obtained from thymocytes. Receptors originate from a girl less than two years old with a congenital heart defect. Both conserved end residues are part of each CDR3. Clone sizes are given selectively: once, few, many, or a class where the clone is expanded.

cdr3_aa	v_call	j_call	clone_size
CASSQLGTSGGASDTQYF	TRBV4-1	TRBJ2-3	-
CASTRQESSYNEQFF	TRBV7-8	TRBJ2-1	-
CASSPRTANYEQYF	TRBV21-1	TRBJ2-7	-
CASSYSSGIGTDTQYF	TRBV6-8	TRBJ2-3	once
CASSLAPRGPYEQYF	TRBV5-4	TRBJ2-7	-
CASSQTGNSPLHF	TRBV18	TRBJ1-6	-
CASSRQGRHSSQNGYTF	TRBV11-2	TRBJ1-2	-
CASSLMVTANEKLFF	TRBV5-6	TRBJ1-4	-
CASSQVYSPGQGDQPQHF	TRBV4-1	TRBJ1-5	-
CASSARTGGNTEAFF	TRBV5-5	TRBJ1-1	-
CASSASDRRRSPLHF	TRBV9	TRBJ1-6	-
CASSPPRTGGIDEQYF	TRBV27	TRBJ2-7	-
CASSLRDNYSSTDTQYF	TRBV7-9	TRBJ2-3	-
CASSLAYRGWGTDTQYF	TRBV5-4	TRBJ2-3	-
CASSLAGQGRGTEAFF	TRBV5-1	TRBJ1-1	-
CASSGGRGRNSGEAFF	TRBV6-1	TRBJ1-1	few
CASSFRNEQFF	TRBV28	TRBJ2-1	-
CASSTTGRDYGYTF	TRBV19	TRBJ1-2	-
CASRRYTNNSPLHF	TRBV27	TRBJ1-6	-
CASGLAYTGTLYQETQYF	TRBV12-5	TRBJ2-5	-
CAWSDFSTPGGIEGEQYF	TRBV30	TRBJ2-7	-
CASRPRDRGAEAFF	TRBV6-1	TRBJ1-1	-